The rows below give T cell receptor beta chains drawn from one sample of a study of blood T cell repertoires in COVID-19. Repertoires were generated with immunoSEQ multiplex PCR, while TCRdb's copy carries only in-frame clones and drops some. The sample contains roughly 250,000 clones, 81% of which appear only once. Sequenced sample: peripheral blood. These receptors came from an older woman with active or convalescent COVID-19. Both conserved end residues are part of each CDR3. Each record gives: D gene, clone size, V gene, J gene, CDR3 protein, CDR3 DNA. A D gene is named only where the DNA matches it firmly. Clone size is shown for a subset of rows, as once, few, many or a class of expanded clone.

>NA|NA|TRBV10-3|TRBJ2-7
CAIRPREGAYEQYF
TGTGCCATCAGGCCCAGGGAAGGGGCCTACGAGCAGTACTTC
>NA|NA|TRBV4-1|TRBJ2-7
CASSQATGIEQYF
TGCGCCAGCAGCCAGGCTACAGGAATCGAGCAGTACTTC
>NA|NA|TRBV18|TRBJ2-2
CASSPGGYTGELFF
TGTGCCAGCTCACCAGGGGGCTACACCGGGGAGCTGTTTTTT
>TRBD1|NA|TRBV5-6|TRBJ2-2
CASSLVVTGEWTGELFF
TGTGCCAGCAGCTTGGTAGTTACAGGGGAGTGGACCGGGGAGCTGTTTTTT
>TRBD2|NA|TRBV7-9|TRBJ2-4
CASIGGGAAKNIQYF
TGTGCCAGCATCGGCGGGGGGGCGGCCAAAAACATTCAGTACTTC
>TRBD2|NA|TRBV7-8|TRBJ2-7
CASSPTSGGREQYF
TGTGCCAGCAGCCCTACTTCGGGGGGGCGGGAGCAGTACTTC
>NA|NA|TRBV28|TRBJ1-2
CASSSTDYGYTF
TGTGCCAGCAGTTCCACGGACTATGGCTACACCTTC
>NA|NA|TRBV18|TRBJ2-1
CASSPPAGGGRHEQFF
TGTGCCAGCTCACCACCGGCAGGGGGAGGTCGGCATGAGCAGTTCTTC
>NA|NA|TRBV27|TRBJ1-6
CASSLLGRGRVNSPLHF
TGTGCCAGCAGTTTACTAGGAAGGGGCAGGGTTAATTCACCCCTCCACTTT
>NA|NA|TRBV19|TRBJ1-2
CASTPRKHYGYTF
TGTGCCAGTACCCCTAGGAAACACTATGGCTACACCTTC
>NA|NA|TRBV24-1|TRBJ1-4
CATSDGGANEKLFF
TGTGCCACCAGTGATGGGGGGGCGAATGAAAAACTGTTTTTT
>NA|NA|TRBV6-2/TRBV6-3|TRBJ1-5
CASSPPVQPQHF
TGTGCCAGCAGCCCCCCGGTTCAGCCCCAGCATTTT
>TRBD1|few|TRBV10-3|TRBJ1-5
CAISEYSQGAGSNQPQHF
TGTGCCATCAGTGAGTATTCTCAGGGGGCAGGAAGCAATCAGCCCCAGCATTTT
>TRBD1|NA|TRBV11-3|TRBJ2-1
CASSLDRPGGGHEQFF
TGTGCCAGCAGCTTAGATCGACCAGGGGGCGGGCATGAGCAGTTCTTC
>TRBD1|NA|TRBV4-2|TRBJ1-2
CASSPVGGQSNYGYTF
TGTGCCAGCAGCCCCGTCGGGGGACAGTCTAACTATGGCTACACCTTC
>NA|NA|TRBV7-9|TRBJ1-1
CASSRLTDEAFF
TGTGCCAGCAGCCGTCTTACAGATGAAGCTTTCTTT
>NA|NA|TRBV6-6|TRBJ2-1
CASGGAEQFF
TGTGCCAGCGGGGGGGCAGAGCAGTTCTTC
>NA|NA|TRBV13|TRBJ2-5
CASSSPLAGARETQYF
TGTGCCAGCAGCTCCCCATTGGCAGGGGCGCGAGAGACCCAGTACTTC
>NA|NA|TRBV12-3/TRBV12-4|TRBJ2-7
CASSPSSYEQYF
TGTGCCAGCAGTCCCAGCTCCTACGAGCAGTACTTC
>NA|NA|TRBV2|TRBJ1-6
CARGGGGYNSPLHF
TGTGCCAGAGGTGGGGGCGGATATAATTCACCCCTCCACTTT
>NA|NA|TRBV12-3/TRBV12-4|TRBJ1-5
CASSLARDQPQHF
TGTGCCAGCAGTCTCGCCAGGGATCAGCCCCAGCATTTT
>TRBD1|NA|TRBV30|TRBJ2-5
CAWSLDRYQETQYF
TGTGCCTGGTCCCTGGACAGGTACCAAGAGACCCAGTACTTC
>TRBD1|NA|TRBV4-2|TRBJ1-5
CASSPGTGSQPQHF
TGTGCCAGCAGCCCCGGGACAGGGAGTCAGCCCCAGCATTTT
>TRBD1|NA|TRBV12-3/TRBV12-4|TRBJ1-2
CASKLTDRDGYTF
TGTGCCAGCAAACTAACGGACAGGGATGGCTACACCTTC
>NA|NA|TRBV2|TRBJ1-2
CASSLSMNTF
TGTGCCAGCAGTCTAAGTATGAACACCTTC
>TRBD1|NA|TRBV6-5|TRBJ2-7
CASRSNRGNPYEQYF
TGTGCCAGCCGATCCAACAGGGGGAACCCCTACGAGCAGTACTTC
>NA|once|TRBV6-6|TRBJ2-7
CASSPNVEQYF
TGTGCCAGCAGCCCCAATGTGGAGCAGTACTTC
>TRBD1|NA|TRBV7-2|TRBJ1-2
CASSLATGDYGYTF
TGTGCCAGCAGCTTAGCGACAGGGGACTATGGCTACACCTTC
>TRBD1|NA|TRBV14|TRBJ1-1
CASSQAGGRGNTEAFF
TGTGCCAGCAGCCAAGCAGGGGGACGGGGGAACACTGAAGCTTTCTTT
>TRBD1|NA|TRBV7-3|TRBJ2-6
CASSLDRATSGANVLTF
TGTGCCAGCAGCTTAGACAGGGCTACCTCTGGGGCCAACGTCCTGACTTTC
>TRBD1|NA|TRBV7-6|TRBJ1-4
CASSPTGREKLFF
TGTGCCAGCAGCCCGACAGGGAGGGAAAAACTGTTTTTT
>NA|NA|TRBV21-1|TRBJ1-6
CASTTTGVSLSYNSPLHF
TGTGCCAGCACCACGACAGGAGTCTCCCTCTCCTATAATTCACCCCTCCACTTT
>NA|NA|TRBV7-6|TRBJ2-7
CASGSSYEQYF
TGTGCCAGTGGGAGCTCCTACGAGCAGTACTTC
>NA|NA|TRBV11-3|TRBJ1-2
CASSLPGGYGYTF
TGTGCCAGCAGCTTGCCCGGGGGATATGGCTACACCTTC
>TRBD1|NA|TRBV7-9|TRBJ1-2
CASSQGGQGGGYTF
TGTGCCAGCAGCCAAGGCGGCCAGGGGGGTGGCTACACCTTC
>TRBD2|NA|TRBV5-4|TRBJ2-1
CASSLGGGSNEQFF
TGTGCCAGCAGCTTGGGGGGAGGGAGCAATGAGCAGTTCTTC
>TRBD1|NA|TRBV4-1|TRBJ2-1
CASSPGQGYNEQFF
TGCGCCAGCAGTCCGGGACAGGGGTACAATGAGCAGTTCTTC
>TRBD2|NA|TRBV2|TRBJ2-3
CASSGAVGPGLAGGDTQYF
TGTGCCAGCAGTGGAGCCGTCGGCCCGGGACTAGCGGGGGGAGATACGCAGTATTTT
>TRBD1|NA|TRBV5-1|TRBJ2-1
CASSWGQGTKGEQFF
TGCGCCAGCAGCTGGGGACAGGGCACCAAGGGTGAGCAGTTCTTC
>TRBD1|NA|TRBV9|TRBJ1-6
CASSAGQGYGSPLHF
TGTGCCAGCAGCGCGGGACAGGGGTACGGTTCACCCCTCCACTTT
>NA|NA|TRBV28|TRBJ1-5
CASSLMAAGLSNQPQHF
TGTGCCAGCAGTTTAATGGCGGCGGGGTTAAGCAATCAGCCCCAGCATTTT
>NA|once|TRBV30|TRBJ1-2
CAWSVSLYGYTF
TGTGCCTGGAGTGTATCCCTCTATGGCTACACCTTC
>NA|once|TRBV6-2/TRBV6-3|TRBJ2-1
CASSYSTRRDEQFF
TGTGCCAGCAGTTACTCTACCCGCCGGGATGAGCAGTTCTTC
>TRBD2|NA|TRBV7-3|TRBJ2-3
CASSPLAGGHDTQYF
TGTGCCAGCAGCCCCCTAGCGGGGGGGCACGATACGCAGTATTTT
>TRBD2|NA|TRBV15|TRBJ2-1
CATSSRGLTSGGNEQFF
TGTGCCACCAGCAGTCGCGGATTGACTAGCGGGGGGAATGAGCAGTTCTTC
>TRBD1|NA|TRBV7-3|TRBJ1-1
CASSLRQGALTEAFF
TGTGCCAGCAGCTTGCGCCAGGGGGCGCTTACTGAAGCTTTCTTT
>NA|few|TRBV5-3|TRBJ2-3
CARSFLAGSTDTQYF
TGTGCCAGAAGCTTCCTGGCGGGGAGCACAGATACGCAGTATTTT
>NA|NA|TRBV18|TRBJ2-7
CASSPLGEEQYF
TGTGCCAGCTCACCACTAGGGGAAGAGCAGTACTTC
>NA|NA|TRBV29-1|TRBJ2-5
CSVHEGMMGGETQYF
TGCAGCGTCCACGAAGGGATGATGGGGGGAGAGACCCAGTACTTC
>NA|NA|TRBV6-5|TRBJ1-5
CASSYGQFNQPQHF
TGTGCCAGCAGTTACGGACAGTTCAATCAGCCCCAGCATTTT
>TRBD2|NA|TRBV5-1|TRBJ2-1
CASSWAERGGVNEQFF
TGCGCCAGCAGCTGGGCCGAACGCGGGGGGGTCAATGAGCAGTTCTTC